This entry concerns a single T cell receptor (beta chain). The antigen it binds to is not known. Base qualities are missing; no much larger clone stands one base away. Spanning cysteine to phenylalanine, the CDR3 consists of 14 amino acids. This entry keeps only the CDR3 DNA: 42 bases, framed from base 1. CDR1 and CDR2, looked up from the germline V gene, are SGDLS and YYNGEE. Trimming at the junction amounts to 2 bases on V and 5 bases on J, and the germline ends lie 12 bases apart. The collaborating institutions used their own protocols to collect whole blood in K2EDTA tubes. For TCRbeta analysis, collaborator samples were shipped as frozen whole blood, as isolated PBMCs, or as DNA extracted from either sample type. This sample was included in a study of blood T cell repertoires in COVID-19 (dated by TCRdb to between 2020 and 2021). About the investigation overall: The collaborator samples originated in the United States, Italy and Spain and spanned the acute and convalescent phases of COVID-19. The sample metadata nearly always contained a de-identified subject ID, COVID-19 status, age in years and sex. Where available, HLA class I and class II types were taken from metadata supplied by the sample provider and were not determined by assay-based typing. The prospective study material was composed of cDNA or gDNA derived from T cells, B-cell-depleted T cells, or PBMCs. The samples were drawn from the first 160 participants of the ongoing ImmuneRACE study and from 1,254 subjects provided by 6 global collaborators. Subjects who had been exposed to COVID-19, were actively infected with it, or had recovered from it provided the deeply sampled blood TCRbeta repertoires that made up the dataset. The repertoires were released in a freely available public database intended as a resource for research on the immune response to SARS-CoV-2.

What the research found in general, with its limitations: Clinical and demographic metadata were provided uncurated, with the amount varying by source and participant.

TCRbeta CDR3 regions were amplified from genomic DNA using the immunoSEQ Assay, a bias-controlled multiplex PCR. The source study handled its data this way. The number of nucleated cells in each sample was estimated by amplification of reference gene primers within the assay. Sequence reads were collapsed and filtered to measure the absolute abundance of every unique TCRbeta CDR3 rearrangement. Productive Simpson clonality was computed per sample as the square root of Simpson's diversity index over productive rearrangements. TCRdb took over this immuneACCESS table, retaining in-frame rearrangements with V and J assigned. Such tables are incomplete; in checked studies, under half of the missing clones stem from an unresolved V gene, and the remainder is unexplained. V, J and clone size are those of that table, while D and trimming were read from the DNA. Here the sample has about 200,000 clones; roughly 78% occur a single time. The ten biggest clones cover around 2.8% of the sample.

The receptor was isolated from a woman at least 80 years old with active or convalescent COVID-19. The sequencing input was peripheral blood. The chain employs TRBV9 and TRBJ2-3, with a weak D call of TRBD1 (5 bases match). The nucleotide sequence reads TGTGCCAGCAGCGTGACAGTTTCTCAAGATACGCAGTATTTT. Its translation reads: CASSVTVSQDTQYF.